One and the same sample provided the 5 T cell receptor beta chains below, sequenced in a study of molecular identifiers for immune sequencing clone quantification. MiXCR was run by TCRdb on the PCR reads, yielding one entry per CDR3 protein. The data hold fewer than 350,000 distinct CDR3 sequences, with around 21% observed a single time. Material: naive CD8+ T cells from blood, with Jurkat cell RNA spiked in. Stated subset: FACS-sorted CD8+CD4-CCR7+CD45RA+ naive T cells. The origin of the receptors is a human donor in good health. Some libraries in this study had Jurkat cell RNA spiked in.

This clonotype was found a few times. The rearrangement joins TRBV5-6 to TRBJ2-7, with 7 positions matching TRBD2. From germline, CDR1 is SGHDT and CDR2 YYEEEE. V lost 4 bases, J lost 4 bases, and 14 bases stayed unmatched. CDR3 length: 16 amino acids. CDR3 in DNA: TGTGCCAGCAGCCTCGTAGTACGGGAGGTATCGTACGAGCAGTACTTC. Translated: CASSLVVREVSYEQYF.

Ten or more counts support this clonotype. The gene calls are TRBV27 and TRBJ1-5; perhaps TRBD1 as D (5 bases). CDR3 length: 13 residues. V gave up 3 bases and J gave up 7 bases, with 10 bases separating them. Germline assignment: CDR1 MNHEY and CDR2 SMNVEV (reference sequence). The CDR3: CASSLGVGQPQHF. The CDR3 DNA follows: TGTGCCAGCAGTTTGGGGGTCGGCCAGCCCCAGCATTTT.

This clonotype was counted between two and nine times. The J gene is TRBJ2-5, the V gene TRBV4-3; 10 nucleotides match TRBD2. Germline V gives CDR1 LGHNA, CDR2 YSLEER. This CDR3 is built from 15 residues. Losses at the gene ends were 0 bases for V and 5 bases for J; bases not matched to a gene: 3. CDR3 bases: TGCGCCAGCAGCCAAGAGGGGACTAGCGTGGAGACCCAGTACTTC. It codes for CASSQEGTSVETQYF.

This clonotype was seen only a few times. The chain joins TRBV7-9 to TRBJ1-1, with TRBD1 identical over 8 bases. CDR1 is SEHNR, CDR2 FQNEAQ, per germline (reference sequence). This CDR3 spans 12 amino acids. The V gene end was trimmed by 6 bases and the J gene end by 6 bases; junction bases not matched to a gene: 3. CDR3 protein: CASSDRGSEAFF. In nucleotides, the CDR3 is TGTGCCAGCAGTGACAGGGGCTCTGAAGCTTTCTTT.

This clonotype was observed a handful of times. V and J are TRBV27 and TRBJ1-1; 8 bases are shared with TRBD1. V gave up 5 bases and J gave up 5 bases; unmatched junction bases: 22. In germline, CDR1 is MNHEY, CDR2 SMNVEV (reference sequence). The CDR3 sequence is 19 residues long. Written as DNA, the CDR3 is TGTGCCAGCAGTAGAATCTCTCGTACGAGACAGGGGAGGAGGACTGAAGCTTTCTTT. Its protein product is CASSRISRTRQGRRTEAFF.